The 11 T cell receptor beta chains below all came from one sample that was sequenced in a study of T cells in Graves' hyperthyroidism and ophthalmopathy. RNA transcripts served as the template for amplifying TCR beta CDR3 regions. TCR CDR3 underwent first-round RT-PCR with the HTBI primer set. TCRdb passed the multiplex PCR reads through MiXCR, listing each CDR3 protein once. The sample has a few hundred thousand distinct CDR3 sequences, about 15% seen once; the top ten hold around 6.6%. Sequencing was done on a sample of blood. The receptors were sampled from a woman aged 30 to 39 with Graves' hyperthyroidism.

This clonotype showed up many times. The rearrangement uses TRBV5-1 and TRBJ2-1; 10 positions agree with TRBD2. V gave up 5 bases and J gave up 4 bases; unmatched junction bases: 9. The CDR3 runs to 16 residues. CDR1 is SGHRS and CDR2 is YFSETQ in the germline V gene. The CDR3 region is CASSLPLAGVYNEQFF. The DNA for the CDR3 is TGCGCCAGCAGTCTCCCCCTAGCGGGAGTGTACAATGAGCAGTTCTTC.

There are a few counts of this clonotype. The rearrangement uses TRBV5-1 and TRBJ2-5; no reliable D call. Germline V CDR1 and CDR2: SGHRS, YFSETQ. V was trimmed by 0 bases and J by 2 bases, leaving 14 bases between them. The CDR3 has 16 amino acids. The CDR3 bases are TGCGCCAGCAGCTTGGTCTGGGGTGTTGAGCAAGAGACCCAGTACTTC. Protein sequence: CASSLVWGVEQETQYF.

This clonotype was seen a few times. The chain employs TRBV7-3 and TRBJ2-7; perhaps TRBD1 as D (5 bases). The germline gives CDR1 SGHTA, CDR2 FQGTGA. Trimming left V 3 bases short and J 4 bases short, with 10 bases between. The CDR3 runs to 13 residues. The CDR3 bases are TGTGCCAGCAGCTTGGGCCGACAGTACGAGCAGTACTTC. Translation gives CASSLGRQYEQYF.

The chain combines TRBV29-1 with TRBJ2-1, with 13 bases aligning to TRBD2. V shed 3 bases, J shed 8 bases, and the junction held 7 bases outside the gene matches. Germline V lookup: CDR1 SQVTM, CDR2 ANQGSEA. The CDR3 is 15 amino acids. The CDR3 DNA reads as TGCAGCGTTGACCGGACTAGCGGGAGTATCGATGAGCAGTTCTTC. It translates to CSVDRTSGSIDEQFF.

The J gene is TRBJ2-7, the V gene TRBV6-1, with D perhaps TRBD1 or TRBD2 (5 bases each). This CDR3 has 13 amino acids. V lost 11 bases and J lost 0, with 14 bases in between. Germline loops: CDR1 MNHNS, CDR2 SASEGT. CDR3 nucleotide sequence: TGTGCCGCTTGCAGGGACCACTCCTACGAGCAGTACTTC. Translated, it gives CAACRDHSYEQYF.

As regards this clonotype: A much larger clone sits a single nucleotide away, making a read error possible. The chain joins TRBV24-1 to TRBJ2-1; 9 nucleotides align to TRBD1. J lost 12 bases, V lost 5 bases, and 10 bases had no gene match. CDR1 KGHDR and CDR2 SFDVKD come from the germline V gene. The CDR3 runs 14 residues. The DNA of the CDR3 is TGTGCCACCAGTGCCCCGGACAGGGGTGATGGGCAGTTCTTC. This translates into CATSAPDRGDGQFF.

The V gene is TRBV27, the J gene TRBJ1-6; D uncertain. The CDR3 length is 17 residues. The V gene's germline CDR1 is MNHEY and CDR2 SMNVEV (reference sequence). V was pared by 2 bases and J by 0 bases, with 11 bases between. In DNA form, the CDR3 reads TGTGCCAGCAGTTTACCTCCAGGAGTCTCCTATAATTCACCCCTCCACTTT. It yields the protein CASSLPPGVSYNSPLHF.

This clonotype has a count of ten or more. This chain links TRBV11-2 with TRBJ2-5; D not certain. The germline gives CDR1 SGHAT, CDR2 FQNNGV. Trimming stripped 5 bases from V and 5 bases from J, with 9 bases between. CDR3 length equals 12 residues. This chain's CDR3 is CASSPHLETQYF. CDR3 nucleotides: TGTGCCAGCAGCCCCCACCTGGAGACCCAGTACTTC.

This rearrangement joins TRBV11-2 to TRBJ2-2, with 9 nucleotides matching TRBD1. This CDR3 is 16 amino acids long. The V and J ends lost 3 bases and 3 bases, in that order; junction bases with no gene match: 5. Germline V lookup: CDR1 SGHAT, CDR2 FQNNGV. This chain's CDR3 is CASSFTRTGDTGELFF. The CDR3 DNA reads as TGTGCCAGCAGCTTTACGAGGACAGGGGACACCGGGGAGCTGTTTTTT.

To note about this clonotype: This CDR3 is missing its conserved last phenylalanine or tryptophan, likely due to a read error. The rearrangement uses TRBV20-1 and TRBJ2-1; D gene ambiguous. Deletions cut 1 base from V and 7 bases from J, with 17 bases between. Germline lookup yields CDR1 DFQATT and CDR2 SNEGSKA (reference sequence). The CDR3 sequence is 15 residues long. CDR3 nucleotides: TGCAGTGCTAGAGGTCCGCTAGTTGGGTTGAATGAGCAGTTCTCC. It codes for CSARGPLVGLNEQFS.

This chain connects TRBV25-1 to TRBJ2-2; no clear D. The CDR3 extends over 16 amino acids. Trimming left V 3 bases short and J 0 bases short, with 11 bases between. The germline CDR1 and CDR2 sequences are MGHDK and SYGVNS. DNA of the CDR3: TGTGCCAGCAGTGATCCGTTATTTTCGAACACCGGGGAGCTGTTTTTT. Translating gives CASSDPLFSNTGELFF.